What follows are 9 T cell receptor beta chains derived from one specimen sequenced in a study of cytomegalovirus exposure and HLA in healthy donors (dated by TCRdb to the late 2010s). Library creation used the immunoSEQ multiplex PCR assay. For the multiplex PCR, a mixture combining 60 forward primers for TCR Vbeta segments and 13 reverse primers for TCR Jbeta segments was used. Sourced from immuneACCESS, this table was stored by TCRdb with only in-frame sequences that have V and J called. A share of the clones is absent; for the studies checked, an unresolved V gene accounts for under half, and the remainder has no known explanation. The sample's records list 60,000 to 70,000 clones. The top ten constitute about a sixth of the sample. The source material was PBMCs. These receptors came from a boy aged 5-17 years in good health and CMV-seronegative.

The rearrangement joins TRBV4-1 to TRBJ2-3; no clear D. The CDR3 has 15 residues. The germline V gene has CDR1 MGHRA and CDR2 YSYEKL. V lost 0 bases, J lost 2 bases, and 9 bases lay in between. CDR3 sequence: CASSQDAGFTDTQYF. The CDR3 DNA follows: TGCGCCAGCAGCCAAGATGCAGGTTTCACAGATACGCAGTATTTT.

This sequence joins TRBV11-2 and TRBJ1-1, with 10 bases fitting TRBD1. The CDR3 spans 16 residues. J lost 5 bases, V lost 0 bases, and 6 bases had no gene match. Looked up from germline, CDR1 is SGHAT and CDR2 is FQNNGV. The CDR3 bases are TGTGCCAGCAGCTTAGATTGGACAGGGGGGGGAACTGAAGCTTTCTTT. Translating gives CASSLDWTGGGTEAFF.

The chain uses TRBV29-1 and TRBJ2-7; D is perhaps TRBD2 (6 bases). Germline CDR1 reads SQVTM; CDR2 reads ANQGSEA. V lost 3 bases and J lost 5, with 8 bases in between. The CDR3 length is 11 residues. The CDR3 region has the DNA TGCAGCGTTGAGGGGGGACACGAGCAGTACTTC. This codes for CSVEGGHEQYF.

The chain is built from TRBV5-1 and TRBJ1-5; D unclear. The V gene's germline CDR1 is SGHRS and CDR2 YFSETQ. V lost 3 bases and J 0 bases, leaving 19 bases between the germline ends. The CDR3 spans 18 residues. CDR3 nucleotide sequence: TGCGCCAGCAGCTGTTCGAGGAAGGAGTCAGATAGCAATCAGCCCCAGCATTTT. Protein: CASSCSRKESDSNQPQHF.

J is TRBJ1-1 and V is TRBV11-2; D remains unclear. This CDR3 is 13 amino acids long. CDR1 SGHAT and CDR2 FQNNGV come from the germline V gene. The V end lost 5 bases, the J end lost 2 bases, and 9 bases lay between the germline ends. CDR3 loop: CASSPMLNTEAFF. In DNA, the CDR3 is TGTGCCAGCAGCCCGATGCTAAACACTGAAGCTTTCTTT.

The chain combines TRBV5-5 with TRBJ1-3; a weak D match, TRBD1 (6 bases). V was shortened by 4 bases and J by 4 bases, with 18 bases between the two germline ends. This CDR3 has 16 amino acids. Germline V CDR1 and CDR2: SGHKS, YYEKEE (reference sequence). The CDR3 coding sequence is TGTGCCAGCAGCCTGGGGTCAGGGGAAAAAGGAAACACCATATATTTT. Translating gives CASSLGSGEKGNTIYF.

The chain carries TRBV5-1 and TRBJ1-1; D might be TRBD1 (6 bases). The V gene's germline CDR1 is SGHRS and CDR2 YFSETQ. CDR3 length equals 13 residues. Trimming stripped 7 bases from V and 3 bases from J, with 13 bases between. For the CDR3, the DNA is TGCGCCAGCCTCCGGGCAGGGGACACTGAAGCTTTCTTT. Amino acid sequence: CASLRAGDTEAFF.

This chain links TRBV18 with TRBJ2-1, with no clear D. This CDR3 comprises 17 residues. Trimming removed 2 bases at V and 9 bases at J, with 23 bases between. Per the germline V gene, CDR1 is KGHSH and CDR2 is LQKENI. CDR3 amino acids: CASSPTVGNSGLSEQFF. CDR3 coding DNA: TGTGCCAGCTCACCAACTGTTGGCAACTCGGGTTTAAGTGAGCAGTTCTTC.

The CDR3 loop is CASSLQGAAGNTIYF. The CDR3 DNA is TGTGCCAGCAGCCTACAGGGGGCGGCTGGAAACACCATATATTTT. The chain employs TRBV27 and TRBJ1-3, with TRBD1 identical over 9 bases. The length of the CDR3 is 15 residues. V was clipped by 6 bases and J by 2 bases; unmatched bases: 5. The germline gives CDR1 MNHEY, CDR2 SMNVEV (reference sequence).